The sequence of this T cell receptor (beta chain) was determined in a study of T-cell reconstitution after alpha-beta-depleted transplantation in children. The study, taken as a whole, reports: About two months after transplant, alpha-beta T cells reportedly came from several hundred expanded graft clones. In some patients, recipient T cells and intrathymic progenitors surviving conditioning explained high day-60 diversity. Among T cells one year after transplant, newly produced cells accounted for most counts and diversity.

CDR1 and CDR2 (germline): SGHAT, FQDESV (reference sequence). CDR3 length: 13 residues. Between the trimmed V and J ends, which lost 0 bases and 5 bases, there was a span of 4 bases. Library preparation (for TCRbeta) was performed with unique molecular identifiers. TCRdb reprocessed the PCR reads via MiXCR and lists one record per CDR3 protein. Of some 600,000 distinct CDR3 sequences detected, over 10% appear once; the ten largest clones hold 2% to 2.5%. Concerning this clonotype itself: Its antigen is still unknown.

Sequences were derived from PBMCs, mostly from graft donor cells, sampled 360 days after TCRalphabeta/CD19-depleted stem cell transplant. The chain joins TRBV11-1 to TRBJ2-2; D is ambiguous. The receptor's source is a male patient younger than 18 who had a stem cell transplant for acute myeloid leukemia, so the T cells may come from the graft donor. The CDR3 here is CASSLAQTGELFF. The CDR3, as DNA: TGTGCCAGCAGCTTAGCGCAGACCGGGGAGCTGTTTTTT.